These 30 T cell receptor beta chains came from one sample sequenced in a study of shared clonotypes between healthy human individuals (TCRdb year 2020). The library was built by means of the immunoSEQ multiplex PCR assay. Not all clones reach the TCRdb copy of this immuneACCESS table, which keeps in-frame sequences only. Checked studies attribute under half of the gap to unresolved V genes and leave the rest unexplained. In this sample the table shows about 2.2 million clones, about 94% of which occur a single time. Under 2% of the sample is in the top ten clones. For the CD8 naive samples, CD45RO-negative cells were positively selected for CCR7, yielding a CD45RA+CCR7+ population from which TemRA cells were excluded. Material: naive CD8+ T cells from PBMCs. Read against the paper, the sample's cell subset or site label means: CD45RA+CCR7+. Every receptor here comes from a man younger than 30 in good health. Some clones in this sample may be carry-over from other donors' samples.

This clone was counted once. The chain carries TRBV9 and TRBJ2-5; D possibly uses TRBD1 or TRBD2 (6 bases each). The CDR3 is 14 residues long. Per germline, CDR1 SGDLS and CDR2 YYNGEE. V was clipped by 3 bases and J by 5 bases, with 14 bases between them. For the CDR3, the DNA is TGTGCCAGCAGCGACAGAGGAGGGGGGGAGACCCAGTACTTC. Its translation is CASSDRGGGETQYF.

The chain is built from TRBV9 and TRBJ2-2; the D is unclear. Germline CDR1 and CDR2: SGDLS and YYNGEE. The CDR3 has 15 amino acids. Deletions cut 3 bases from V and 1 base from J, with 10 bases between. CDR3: CASSAYRMNTGELFF. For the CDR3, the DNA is TGTGCCAGCAGCGCCTACCGGATGAACACCGGGGAGCTGTTTTTT.

The CDR3 is CAISVAGVLETQYF. In DNA form, the CDR3 reads TGTGCCATCAGTGTGGCGGGAGTTTTAGAGACCCAGTACTTC. The chain is built from TRBV10-3 and TRBJ2-5; 7 bases are shared with TRBD2. This CDR3 has 14 residues. Per the germline V gene, CDR1 is ENHRY and CDR2 is SYGVKD. Losses at the gene ends were 4 bases for V and 4 bases for J; bases not matched to a gene: 6.

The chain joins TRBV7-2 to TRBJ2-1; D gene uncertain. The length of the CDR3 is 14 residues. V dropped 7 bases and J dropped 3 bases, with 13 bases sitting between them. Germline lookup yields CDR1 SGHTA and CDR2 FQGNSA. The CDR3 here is CASMTPGYYNEQFF. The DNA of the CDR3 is TGTGCCAGCATGACCCCAGGCTACTACAATGAGCAGTTCTTC.

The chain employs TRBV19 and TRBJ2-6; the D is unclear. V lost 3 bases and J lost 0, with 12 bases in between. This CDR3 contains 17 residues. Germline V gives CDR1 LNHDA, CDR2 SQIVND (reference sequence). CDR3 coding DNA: TGTGCCAGTAGTATGCCGATTTGGGACTCTGGGGCCAACGTCCTGACTTTC. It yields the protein CASSMPIWDSGANVLTF.

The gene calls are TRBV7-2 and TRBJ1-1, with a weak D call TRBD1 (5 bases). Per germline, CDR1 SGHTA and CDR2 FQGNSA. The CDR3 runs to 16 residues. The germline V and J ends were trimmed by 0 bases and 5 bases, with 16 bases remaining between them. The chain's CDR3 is CASSLASLGGRTEAFF. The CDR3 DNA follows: TGTGCCAGCAGCTTAGCGTCCCTCGGGGGTAGGACTGAAGCTTTCTTT.

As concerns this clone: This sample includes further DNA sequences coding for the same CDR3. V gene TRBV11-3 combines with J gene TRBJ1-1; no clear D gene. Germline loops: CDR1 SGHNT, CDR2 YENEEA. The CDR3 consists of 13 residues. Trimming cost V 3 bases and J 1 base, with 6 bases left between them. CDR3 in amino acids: CASSLSGNTEAFF. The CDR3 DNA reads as TGTGCCAGCAGCTTGTCAGGGAACACTGAAGCTTTCTTT.

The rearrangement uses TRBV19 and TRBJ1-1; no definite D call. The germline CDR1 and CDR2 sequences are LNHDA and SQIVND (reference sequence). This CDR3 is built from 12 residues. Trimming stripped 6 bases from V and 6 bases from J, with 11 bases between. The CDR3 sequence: CASSQGWSEAFF. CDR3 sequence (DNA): TGTGCCAGTAGCCAAGGGTGGTCTGAAGCTTTCTTT. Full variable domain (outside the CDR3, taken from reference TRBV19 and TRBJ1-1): DGGITQSPKYLFRKEGQNVTLSCEQNLNHDAMYWYRQDPGQGLRLIYYSQIVNDFQKGDIAEGYSVSREKKESFPLTVTSAQKNPTAFYLCASSQGWSEAFFGQGTRLTVV.

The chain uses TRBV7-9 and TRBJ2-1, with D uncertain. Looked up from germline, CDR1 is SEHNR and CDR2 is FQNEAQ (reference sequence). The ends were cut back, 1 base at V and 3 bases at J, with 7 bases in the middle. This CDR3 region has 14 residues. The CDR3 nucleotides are TGTGCCAGCAGCTTAGAAGAGATCTACAATGAGCAGTTCTTC. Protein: CASSLEEIYNEQFF.

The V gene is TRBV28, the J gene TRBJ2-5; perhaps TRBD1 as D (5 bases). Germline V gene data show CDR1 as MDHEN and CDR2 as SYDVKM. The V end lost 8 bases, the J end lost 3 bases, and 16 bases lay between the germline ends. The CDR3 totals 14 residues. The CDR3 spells CASREGADEETQYF. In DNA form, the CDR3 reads TGTGCCAGCCGCGAAGGGGCAGACGAAGAGACCCAGTACTTC.

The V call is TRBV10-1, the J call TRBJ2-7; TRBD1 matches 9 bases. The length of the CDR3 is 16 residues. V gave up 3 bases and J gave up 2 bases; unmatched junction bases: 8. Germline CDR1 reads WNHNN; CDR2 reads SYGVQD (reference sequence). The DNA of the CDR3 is TGCGCCAGCAGTGATTACCTCGGGACAGGGACCTACGAGCAGTACTTC. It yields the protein CASSDYLGTGTYEQYF.

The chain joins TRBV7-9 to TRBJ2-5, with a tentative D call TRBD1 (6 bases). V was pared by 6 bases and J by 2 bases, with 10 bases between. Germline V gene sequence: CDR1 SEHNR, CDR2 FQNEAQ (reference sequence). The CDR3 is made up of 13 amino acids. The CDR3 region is CASRDSPQETQYF. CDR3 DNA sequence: TGTGCCAGCAGGGACAGTCCGCAAGAGACCCAGTACTTC.

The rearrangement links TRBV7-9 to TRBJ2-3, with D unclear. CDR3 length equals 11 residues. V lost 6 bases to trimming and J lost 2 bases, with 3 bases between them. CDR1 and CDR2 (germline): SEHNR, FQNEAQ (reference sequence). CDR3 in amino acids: CASRFTDTQYF. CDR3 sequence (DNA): TGTGCCAGCAGGTTCACAGATACGCAGTATTTT.

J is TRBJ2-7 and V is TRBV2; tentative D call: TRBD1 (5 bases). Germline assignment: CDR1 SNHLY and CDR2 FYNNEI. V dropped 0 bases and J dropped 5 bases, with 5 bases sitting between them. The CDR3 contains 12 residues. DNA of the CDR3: TGTGCCAGCAGTGAAGCAGGGGACGAGCAGTACTTC. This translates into CASSEAGDEQYF.

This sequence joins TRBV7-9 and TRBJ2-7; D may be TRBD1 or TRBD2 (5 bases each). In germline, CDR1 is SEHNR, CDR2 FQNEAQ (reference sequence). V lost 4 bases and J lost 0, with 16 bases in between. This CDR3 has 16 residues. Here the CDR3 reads CASSSRDGPSSYEQYF. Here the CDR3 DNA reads TGTGCCAGCAGCTCTAGGGACGGTCCGAGCTCCTACGAGCAGTACTTC.

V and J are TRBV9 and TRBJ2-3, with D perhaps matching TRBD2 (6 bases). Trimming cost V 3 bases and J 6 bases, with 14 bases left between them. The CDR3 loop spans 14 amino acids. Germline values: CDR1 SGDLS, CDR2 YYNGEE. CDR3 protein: CASSGKSRGDTQYF. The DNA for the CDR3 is TGTGCCAGCAGCGGAAAGAGTCGGGGGGATACGCAGTATTTT.

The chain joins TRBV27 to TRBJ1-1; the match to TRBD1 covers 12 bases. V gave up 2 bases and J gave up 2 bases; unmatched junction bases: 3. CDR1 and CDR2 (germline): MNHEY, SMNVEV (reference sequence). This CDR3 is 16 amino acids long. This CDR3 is CASSLGTGGFNTEAFF. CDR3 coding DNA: TGTGCCAGCAGTTTAGGGACAGGGGGCTTTAACACTGAAGCTTTCTTT.

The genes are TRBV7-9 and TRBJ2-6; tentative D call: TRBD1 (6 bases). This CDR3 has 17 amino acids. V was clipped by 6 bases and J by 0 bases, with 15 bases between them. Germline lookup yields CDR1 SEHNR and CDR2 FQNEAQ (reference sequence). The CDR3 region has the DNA TGTGCCAGCAGTAATCAGGGGTCCGACTCTGGGGCCAACGTCCTGACTTTC. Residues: CASSNQGSDSGANVLTF.

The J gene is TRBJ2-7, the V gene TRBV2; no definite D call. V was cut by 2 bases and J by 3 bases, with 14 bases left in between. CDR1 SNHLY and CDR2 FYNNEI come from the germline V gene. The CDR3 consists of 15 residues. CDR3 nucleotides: TGTGCCAGCAGTGAATGGCAGTCCGCGCTCTACGAGCAGTACTTC. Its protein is CASSEWQSALYEQYF.

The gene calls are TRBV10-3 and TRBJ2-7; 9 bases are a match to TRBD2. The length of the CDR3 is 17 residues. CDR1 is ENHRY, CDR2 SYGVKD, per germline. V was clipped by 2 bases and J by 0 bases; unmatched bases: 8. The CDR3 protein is CAISERNSGSPSYEQYF. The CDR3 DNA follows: TGTGCCATCAGTGAGCGGAATAGCGGGAGCCCCTCCTACGAGCAGTACTTC.

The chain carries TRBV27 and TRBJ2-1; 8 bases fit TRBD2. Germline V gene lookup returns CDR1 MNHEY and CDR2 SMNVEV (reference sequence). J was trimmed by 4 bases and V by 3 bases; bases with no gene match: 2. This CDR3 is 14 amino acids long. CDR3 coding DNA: TGTGCCAGCAGTTTTGCTAGCGGGTACAATGAGCAGTTCTTC. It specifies CASSFASGYNEQFF.

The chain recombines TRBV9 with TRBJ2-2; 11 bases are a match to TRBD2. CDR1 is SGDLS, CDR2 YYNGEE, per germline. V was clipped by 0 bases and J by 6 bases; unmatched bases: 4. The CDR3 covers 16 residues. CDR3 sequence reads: CASSVATSGSAGELFF. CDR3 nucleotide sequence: TGTGCCAGCAGCGTAGCTACTAGCGGGAGTGCCGGGGAGCTGTTTTTT.

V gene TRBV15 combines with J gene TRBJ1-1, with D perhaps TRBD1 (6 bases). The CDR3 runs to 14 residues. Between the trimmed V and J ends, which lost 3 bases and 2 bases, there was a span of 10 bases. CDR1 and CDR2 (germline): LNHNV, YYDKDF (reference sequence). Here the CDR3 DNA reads TGTGCCACCAGCAGTAGGGGGGGTAACACTGAAGCTTTCTTT. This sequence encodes CATSSRGGNTEAFF.

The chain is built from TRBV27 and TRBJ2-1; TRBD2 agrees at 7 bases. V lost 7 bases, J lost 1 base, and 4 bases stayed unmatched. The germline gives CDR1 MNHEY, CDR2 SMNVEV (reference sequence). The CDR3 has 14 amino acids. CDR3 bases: TGTGCCAGCACGGGGGGTGGTTCCTACAATGAGCAGTTCTTC. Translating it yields CASTGGGSYNEQFF.

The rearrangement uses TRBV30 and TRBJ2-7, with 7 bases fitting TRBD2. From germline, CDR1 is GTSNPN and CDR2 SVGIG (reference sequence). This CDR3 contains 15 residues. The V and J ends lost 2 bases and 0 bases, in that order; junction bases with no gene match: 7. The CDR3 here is CAWSPPPGGSYEQYF. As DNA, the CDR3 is TGTGCCTGGAGTCCCCCCCCGGGGGGCTCCTACGAGCAGTACTTC. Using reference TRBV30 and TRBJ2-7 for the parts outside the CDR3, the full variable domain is SQTIHQWPATLVQPVGSPLSLECTVEGTSNPNLYWYRQAAGRGLQLLFYSVGIGQISSEVPQNLSASRPQDRQFILSSKKLLLSDSGFYLCAWSPPPGGSYEQYFGPGTRLTVT.

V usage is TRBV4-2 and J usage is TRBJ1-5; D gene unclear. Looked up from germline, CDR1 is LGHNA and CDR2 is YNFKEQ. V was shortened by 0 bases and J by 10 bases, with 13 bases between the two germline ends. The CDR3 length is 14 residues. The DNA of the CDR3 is TGTGCCAGCAGCCAAGATCAACTTATGGGACCCCAGCATTTT. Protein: CASSQDQLMGPQHF.

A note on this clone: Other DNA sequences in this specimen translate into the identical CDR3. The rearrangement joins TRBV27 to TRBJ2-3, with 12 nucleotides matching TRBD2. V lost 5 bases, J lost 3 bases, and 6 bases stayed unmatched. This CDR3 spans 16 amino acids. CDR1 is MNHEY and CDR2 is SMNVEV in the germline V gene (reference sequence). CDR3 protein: CASSPLAGGRTDTQYF. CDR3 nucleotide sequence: TGTGCCAGCAGTCCCCTAGCGGGAGGGCGGACAGATACGCAGTATTTT.

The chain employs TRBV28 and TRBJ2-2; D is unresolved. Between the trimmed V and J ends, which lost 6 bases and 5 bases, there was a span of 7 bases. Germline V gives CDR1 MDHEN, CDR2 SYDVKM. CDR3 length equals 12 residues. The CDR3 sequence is CASSLGTGELFF. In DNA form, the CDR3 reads TGTGCCAGCAGCCTTGGTACCGGGGAGCTGTTTTTT.

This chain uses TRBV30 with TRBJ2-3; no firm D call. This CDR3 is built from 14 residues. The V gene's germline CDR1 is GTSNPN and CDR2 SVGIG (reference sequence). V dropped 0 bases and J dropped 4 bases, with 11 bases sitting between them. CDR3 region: CAWSVPSSPDTQYF. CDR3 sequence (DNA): TGTGCCTGGAGTGTACCCAGTAGCCCAGATACGCAGTATTTT. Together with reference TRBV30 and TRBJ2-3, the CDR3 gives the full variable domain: SQTIHQWPATLVQPVGSPLSLECTVEGTSNPNLYWYRQAAGRGLQLLFYSVGIGQISSEVPQNLSASRPQDRQFILSSKKLLLSDSGFYLCAWSVPSSPDTQYFGPGTRLTVL.

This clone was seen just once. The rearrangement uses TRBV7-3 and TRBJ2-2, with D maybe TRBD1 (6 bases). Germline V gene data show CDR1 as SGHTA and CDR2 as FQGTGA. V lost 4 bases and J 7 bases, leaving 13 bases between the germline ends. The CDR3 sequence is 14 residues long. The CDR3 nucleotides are TGTGCCAGCAGCTATTTCCAGGGGAGCGGGGAGCTGTTTTTT. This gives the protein CASSYFQGSGELFF.